The 26 T cell receptor delta chains presented below share a single source sample, sequenced in a study of gammadelta T cells in human blood. TCRdb re-called clones from the RT-PCR reads using CATT. This sample carries roughly 740 delta-chain clones, roughly 50% of them seen once, and the ten largest clones take more than 25%. Sequenced material: Vgamma9Vdelta2 gamma-delta T cells from cord blood. The receptors come from a newborn.

With regard to this clone: This probably arose from a read error, given a far larger clone one base away. This CDR3 is also generated by other DNA sequences in the sample. The chain joins TRDV1 to TRDJ1; the match to TRDD3 covers 7 bases. The germline V gene encodes CDR1 TSWWSYY and CDR2 QGS. The CDR3 loop spans 18 amino acids. The V segment lost 1 base and the J segment 5 bases; nucleotides outside the gene matches: 16. In DNA, the CDR3 is TGTGCTCTTGGGGAACAGGATCCGCCTGTACTGGGGAGAGATAAACTCATCTTT. It yields the protein CALGEQDPPVLGRDKLIF.

This clone was recorded once. A far more abundant clone sits one base away, making this likely a read error. The chain has TRDV2 and TRDJ1; TRDD3 is a possible D gene (6 bases). V lost 3 bases and J 2 bases, leaving 24 bases between the germline ends. This CDR3 is built from 18 residues. Germline CDR1 GEAIGNYY, CDR2 EKD. The CDR3 DNA follows: TGTGCCTGTGACCCCCGACGCCCTCTGATACGGAAAACCGATAAACTCATCTTT. The encoded protein is CACDPRRPLIRKTDKLIF.

Note on this clone: A far larger clone is only one base removed, so a read error is likely. Additional DNA sequences in this sample encode the identical CDR3. The chain couples TRDV2 to TRDJ3; maybe TRDD3 (5 bases). The germline CDR1 and CDR2 sequences are GEAIGNYY and EKD. V lost 1 base and J lost 1, with 10 bases in between. The CDR3 sequence is 17 residues long. CDR3 in amino acids: CACDTWGPSWDTRQMFF. CDR3 in DNA: TGTGCCTGTGACACATGGGGACCTTCCTGGGACACCCGACAGATGTTTTTC.

A note on this clone: A much larger clone sits a single nucleotide away, making a read error possible. This specimen includes other DNA sequences encoding the same CDR3. V usage is TRDV2 and J usage is TRDJ3; maybe TRDD3 (5 bases). Germline V lookup: CDR1 GEAIGNYY, CDR2 EKD. CDR3 size: 19 residues. The CDR3 protein is CACDKPPPSSSWDTRQMFF. CDR3 bases: TGTGCCTGTGACAAACCCCCTCCCTCAAGCTCCTGGGACACTCGACAGATGTTTTTC.

Judged by abundance, this clone is hyperexpanded (1% or more). Other DNA variants within this sample encode the same CDR3. The chain employs TRDV2 and TRDJ1, with 10 bases aligning to TRDD3. The CDR3 contains 18 residues. J lost 0 bases, V lost 4 bases, and 13 bases had no gene match. Germline CDR1 reads GEAIGNYY; CDR2 reads EKD. CDR3 loop: CACDTVGGIRKYTDKLIF. CDR3 DNA: TGTGCCTGTGATACTGTGGGGGGGATACGCAAGTACACCGATAAACTCATCTTT.

This clone counts as hyperexpanded. Distinct nucleotide sequences in the sample also encode this CDR3. This chain links TRDV2 with TRDJ3, with 10 bases aligning to TRDD3. The CDR3 loop spans 18 amino acids. V lost 1 base, J lost 2 bases, and 4 bases stayed unmatched. The germline gives CDR1 GEAIGNYY, CDR2 EKD. The chain's CDR3 is CACDTGGYSPWDTRQMFF. The CDR3 DNA is TGTGCCTGTGACACTGGGGGATACAGCCCCTGGGACACCCGACAGATGTTTTTC.

This clone was seen a single time. This likely traces to a read error, being one base from a far larger clone. The gene calls are TRDV2 and TRDJ1; TRDD3 aligns across 10 bases. Germline CDR1 GEAIGNYY, CDR2 EKD. The CDR3 length is 18 residues. The junction had 13 bases not matched to a gene; V was cut back by 4 bases and J by 0 bases. CDR3 sequence reads: CACDTVGGIREYTDKLIF. The CDR3 DNA reads as TGTGCCTGTGATACTGTGGGGGGGATACGCGAGTACACCGATAAACTCATCTTT.

Relative to its sample, this clone is hyperexpanded. Different DNA sequences within this sample yield the same CDR3. The rearrangement links TRDV2 to TRDJ1; TRDD3 agrees at 7 bases. This CDR3 has 16 residues. CDR1 is GEAIGNYY, CDR2 EKD, per germline. Losses at the gene ends were 2 bases for V and 0 bases for J; bases not matched to a gene: 8. In nucleotides, the CDR3 is TGTGCCTGTGACAGGGGGGGGATTCGGTACACCGATAAACTCATCTTT. Translated: CACDRGGIRYTDKLIF.

Worth noting for this clone: With a far larger clone one base away, a read error is the likely cause. The chain uses TRDV2 and TRDJ1; TRDD3 matches at 8 bases. V gave up 5 bases and J gave up 0 bases; unmatched junction bases: 22. Germline V gives CDR1 GEAIGNYY, CDR2 EKD. The CDR3 is 20 residues long. The CDR3 bases are TGTGCCTGTGCCATAATAATACTGGGGGGACGCAGCCTGTACACCGATAAACTCATCTTT. Translated: CACAIIILGGRSLYTDKLIF.

Points on this clone: This is likely an artifact of a read error, given a far larger clone one base away. The chain recombines TRDV2 with TRDJ2; D call uncertain. Germline lookup yields CDR1 GEAIGNYY and CDR2 EKD. V was clipped by 0 bases and J by 2 bases, with 6 bases between them. This CDR3 spans 14 amino acids. The CDR3 here is CACDTWRLTAQLFF. The DNA for the CDR3 is TGTGCCTGTGACACCTGGCGATTGACAGCACAACTCTTCTTT.

Only one count was recorded for this clone. A far larger clone lies a single base away; this is likely a read error. The rearrangement joins TRDV2 to TRDJ2; D unclear. The germline V and J ends were trimmed by 0 bases and 7 bases, with 8 bases remaining between them. CDR3 length: 13 residues. The germline CDR1 and CDR2 sequences are GEAIGNYY and EKD. CDR3 protein: CACDTWEIAQLFF. CDR3 coding DNA: TGTGCCTGTGACACCTGGGAGATAGCACAACTCTTCTTT.

On this clone: A far bigger clonotype differs at one base, so this is likely a read error. This sample includes further DNA sequences coding for the same CDR3. The chain couples TRDV2 to TRDJ3, with TRDD3 identical over 8 bases. CDR1 GEAIGNYY and CDR2 EKD come from the germline V gene. This CDR3 region has 18 residues. Written as DNA, the CDR3 is TGTGCCTGTGACACCGGGGGATATCTGACCTGGGACACCCGACAGATGTTCTTC. Translation: CACDTGGYLTWDTRQMFF.

Comment on this clone: A far larger clone lies a single base away; this is likely a read error. This CDR3 is also generated by other DNA sequences in the sample. The chain combines TRDV2 with TRDJ3, with 9 bases fitting TRDD3. This CDR3 comprises 18 residues. From germline, CDR1 is GEAIGNYY and CDR2 EKD. The V and J ends lost 1 base and 2 bases, in that order; junction bases with no gene match: 5. CDR3 DNA: TGTGCCTGTGACACTGGGGGATATAGCCCCTGGGACACCCGACAGATGTTTTTC. It yields the protein CACDTGGYSPWDTRQMFF.

This clone was observed once. It is likely a read error: a sequence one base away is far more abundant. This CDR3 is also generated by other DNA sequences in the sample. J is TRDJ1 and V is TRDV2; 10 bases match TRDD3. The CDR3 is 17 amino acids. Germline CDR1 is GEAIGNYY and CDR2 is EKD. J was trimmed by 0 bases and V by 5 bases; bases with no gene match: 11. The DNA of the CDR3 is TGTGCCTGTGGCCGCGGGGGATACGGGGGATACACCGATAAACTCATCTTT. Protein: CACGRGGYGGYTDKLIF.

Details on this clone: This sequence is one base from a far larger clone and is likely a read error. Other DNA variants within this sample encode the same CDR3. The chain couples TRDV2 to TRDJ1; D is unresolved. Per germline, CDR1 GEAIGNYY and CDR2 EKD. V shed 0 bases and J shed 4 bases, with 14 bases lying between them. This CDR3 has 15 residues. The CDR3 is CACDTRAGTDDKLIF. The CDR3 region has the DNA TGTGCCTGTGACACCCGAGCGGGTACTGACGATAAACTCATCTTT.

This clone came up once. A read error is likely here: a far larger clone is one base away. The genes are TRDV2 and TRDJ1, with 9 bases that match TRDD3. Germline CDR1 GEAIGNYY, CDR2 EKD. The CDR3 consists of 13 residues. The CDR3 DNA is TGTGCCGCAACGGGGATACGACCCGATAAACCCATCTTT. Its translation is CAATGIRPDKPIF.

This clone showed up just a few times. Given a much more abundant clone one base away, this may be a read error. Other DNA sequences of this sample code for an identical CDR3. The genes are TRDV2 and TRDJ3, with 12 nucleotides matching TRDD3. Per germline, CDR1 GEAIGNYY and CDR2 EKD. CDR3 size: 20 residues. CDR3 bases: TGTGCCTGTGACACCGTGGCTGGGGGATACGGGACCTGGGACACTCGACAGATGTTTTTC. Its protein product is CACDTVAGGYGTWDTRQMFF.

The sample holds a few counts of this clone. This sequence is one base from a far larger clone and is likely a read error. The rearrangement joins TRDV2 to TRDJ3; 9 positions agree with TRDD3. CDR1 is GEAIGNYY, CDR2 EKD, per germline. After removal of 4 bases from V and 0 bases from J, the junction contained 9 bases not matched to a gene. The CDR3 loop spans 19 amino acids. The CDR3 DNA reads as TGTGCCTGTGATCCTTTATGGGGGATATGCTCCTGGGACACCCGACAGATGTTTTTC. This codes for CACDPLWGICSWDTRQMFF.

Regarding this clone: A far more abundant clone sits one base away, making this likely a read error. V gene TRDV2 combines with J gene TRDJ3; TRDD3 matches 11 bases. CDR1 is GEAIGNYY and CDR2 is EKD in the germline V gene. The CDR3 consists of 19 residues. The CDR3, as DNA: TGTGCCTGTGATCCTTTATGGGGGATACGCTCCTGGGACACCCCACAGATGTTTTTC. It specifies CACDPLWGIRSWDTPQMFF.

This clone ranks as large. Other DNA sequences in this specimen translate into the identical CDR3. J is TRDJ1 and V is TRDV2; TRDD3 matches 8 bases. The length of the CDR3 is 14 residues. The germline CDR1 and CDR2 sequences are GEAIGNYY and EKD. V trimming: 1 base; J trimming: 0 bases; junction bases outside the gene matches: 0. CDR3 residues: CACDTGGYTDKLIF. The CDR3 DNA reads TGTGCCTGTGACACTGGGGGATACACCGATAAACTCATCTTT.

On this clone: A read error is possible here, since a much larger clone lies one base away. Other DNA sequences of this sample code for an identical CDR3. This chain joins TRDV2 and TRDJ3; D perhaps matches TRDD3 (6 bases). The CDR3 runs 18 residues. Germline V gene lookup returns CDR1 GEAIGNYY and CDR2 EKD. CDR3 amino acids: CACDTWGSGSWDTRQMFF. As DNA, the CDR3 is TGTGCCTGTGACACCTGGGGGTCGGGCTCCTGGGACACTCGACAGATGTTTTTC.

A note on this clone: This may stem from a read error, because a much larger clone lies one nucleotide away. Other DNA sequences in the same sample also yield this CDR3. V gene TRDV2 combines with J gene TRDJ3; TRDD3 aligns across 11 bases. Germline V gene lookup returns CDR1 GEAIGNYY and CDR2 EKD. The CDR3 loop spans 16 amino acids. CDR3 in DNA: TGTGCCTGTGACGTACTGGGGGATAAGGACACTCGACAGATGTTTTTC. It translates to CACDVLGDKDTRQMFF.

As to this clone: A far larger clone differs by one base, so this is likely a read error. This chain joins TRDV2 and TRDJ3, with 9 bases fitting TRDD3. The CDR3 contains 19 residues. Germline lookup yields CDR1 GEAIGNYY and CDR2 EKD. J was trimmed by 0 bases and V by 3 bases; bases with no gene match: 8. The CDR3 sequence: CACDSVFGGYSWDTRQMFF. For the CDR3, the DNA is TGTGCCTGTGACTCCGTTTTTGGGGGATACTCCTGGGACACCCGACAGATGTTTTTC.

As concerns this clone: A far larger clone is only one base removed, so a read error is likely. The rearrangement uses TRDV2 and TRDJ3; 11 bases align to TRDD3. The CDR3 runs 19 residues. CDR1 is GEAIGNYY, CDR2 EKD, per germline. DNA for the CDR3: TGTGCCAGTGACTTAATTGGGGGATACGGGCCCTGGGACACCCGACAGATGTTTTTC. It translates to CASDLIGGYGPWDTRQMFF.

This clone was seen a few times. A far larger clone is one nucleotide away, so this likely arose from a read error. This chain joins TRDV2 and TRDJ1, with 12 positions matching TRDD3. The trim removed 3 bases at V and 9 bases at J, leaving 13 bases unmatched. The CDR3 runs 16 residues. The germline V gene encodes CDR1 GEAIGNYY and CDR2 EKD. The CDR3: CACDVLGDTLTAQLIF. CDR3 bases: TGTGCCTGTGACGTACTGGGGGATACTTTGACAGCACAACTCATCTTT.

This clone was seen more than once but under ten times. Being one base from a much bigger clone, this may be a read error. The identical CDR3 is also encoded by other nucleotide sequences in the sample. This chain joins TRDV2 and TRDJ3; 7 bases line up with TRDD3. Germline CDR1 reads GEAIGNYY; CDR2 reads EKD. The CDR3 consists of 17 residues. DNA for the CDR3: TGTGCCTGTGACGTACTGGGGTTCTCCTGGGACACTCGACAGATGTTTTTC. As protein: CACDVLGFSWDTRQMFF.